A single sample is the source of the 29 T cell receptor beta chains below, sequenced in a study of T cell responses to AZD1222 COVID-19 vaccine. The table came from immunoSEQ multiplex PCR; TCRdb's copy has only in-frame clones and leaves some out. Of 90,000 to 120,000 clones in the sample, approximately 90% were seen once. Sequenced material: peripheral blood, taken on day 0 of AZD1222 vaccination. The receptor set was obtained from an adult in good health.

CDR3 nucleotides: TGTGCCAGCAGCGCGGTTGGGGGAGAGCAGTACTTC. Translating gives CASSAVGGEQYF. V and J are TRBV9 and TRBJ2-7; D possibly uses TRBD1 or TRBD2 (5 bases each). V was trimmed by 3 bases and J by 7 bases, leaving 11 bases between them. The CDR3 runs to 12 residues. Germline V gene lookup returns CDR1 SGDLS and CDR2 YYNGEE.

The chain is built from TRBV5-6 and TRBJ1-1; the D gene is possibly TRBD1 (6 bases). CDR3 length: 15 residues. Per the germline V gene, CDR1 is SGHDT and CDR2 is YYEEEE. Between the trimmed V and J ends, which lost 6 bases and 1 base, there was a span of 16 bases. This CDR3 reads CASIPWGGGNTEAFF. As DNA, the CDR3 is TGTGCCAGCATCCCGTGGGGGGGCGGGAACACTGAAGCTTTCTTT.

The chain has TRBV14 and TRBJ2-7, with 9 bases identical to TRBD2. Per germline, CDR1 SGHDN and CDR2 FVKESK. The J segment lost 6 bases and the V segment lost 2 bases, leaving 8 bases of the junction unmatched. The CDR3 is 15 residues long. CDR3 DNA sequence: TGTGCCAGCAGCCAAACCGCTAGCGGGGTATCCGAGCAGTACTTC. Its translation is CASSQTASGVSEQYF.

This chain links TRBV9 with TRBJ1-1, with no clear D. Trimming left V 4 bases short and J 0 bases short, with 13 bases between. Per germline, CDR1 SGDLS and CDR2 YYNGEE. The CDR3 has 15 amino acids. As DNA, the CDR3 is TGTGCCAGCAGCCCTGGGTCAGCCATGAACACTGAAGCTTTCTTT. Residues: CASSPGSAMNTEAFF. The entire variable domain, with the rest obtained from reference TRBV9 and TRBJ1-1, is as follows: DSGVTQTPKHLITATGQRVTLRCSPRSGDLSVYWYQQSLDQGLQFLIQYYNGEERAKGNILERFSAQQFPDLHSELNLSSLELGDSALYFCASSPGSAMNTEAFFGQGTRLTVV.

V usage is TRBV7-2 and J usage is TRBJ2-5, with 11 bases that match TRBD2. Germline V gene data show CDR1 as SGHTA and CDR2 as FQGNSA. The trim removed 4 bases at V and 3 bases at J, leaving 4 bases unmatched. The CDR3 is 15 amino acids. The CDR3 DNA is TGTGCCAGCAGCTCATCGGGACTAGCGGAAGAGACCCAGTACTTC. Translated, it gives CASSSSGLAEETQYF.

This clone appeared once. The rearrangement uses TRBV11-2 and TRBJ2-5, with TRBD1 matching over 9 bases. V shed 3 bases, J shed 9 bases, and the junction held 11 bases outside the gene matches. The CDR3 consists of 15 residues. The germline V gene has CDR1 SGHAT and CDR2 FQNNGV. CDR3 nucleotide sequence: TGTGCCAGCAGCTTTGATACAGGGGGCGCCGTGGCCCAGTACTTC. Translating it yields CASSFDTGGAVAQYF. The full variable domain, completed using reference TRBV11-2 and TRBJ2-5, is EAGVAQSPRYKIIEKRQSVAFWCNPISGHATLYWYQQILGQGPKLLIQFQNNGVVDDSQLPKDRFSAERLKGVDSTLKIQPAKLEDSAVYLCASSFDTGGAVAQYFGPGTRLLVL.

The count of this clone is one. The chain carries TRBV5-1 and TRBJ1-1; D not resolved. The V end lost 4 bases, the J end lost 0 bases, and 13 bases lay between the germline ends. CDR1 is SGHRS, CDR2 YFSETQ, per germline. The CDR3 consists of 15 residues. CDR3 sequence reads: CASSKGVVLNTEAFF. CDR3 coding DNA: TGCGCCAGCAGCAAGGGAGTCGTACTGAACACTGAAGCTTTCTTT.

This rearrangement joins TRBV19 to TRBJ2-7, with D possibly matching TRBD1 (6 bases). The CDR3 is 14 residues long. V gave up 4 bases and J gave up 4 bases, with 14 bases separating them. Per the germline V gene, CDR1 is LNHDA and CDR2 is SQIVND (reference sequence). The CDR3 sequence: CASSRPGHKYEQYF. The CDR3 coding sequence is TGTGCCAGTAGTAGGCCGGGACACAAGTACGAGCAGTACTTC.

This chain joins TRBV29-1 and TRBJ2-5, with TRBD1 identical over 7 bases. The V gene end was trimmed by 7 bases and the J gene end by 11 bases; junction bases not matched to a gene: 16. Germline lookup yields CDR1 SQVTM and CDR2 ANQGSEA. The CDR3 sequence is 13 residues long. CDR3 DNA: TGCAGCGCCCGTGGGCAGGGGGATGGTGATCAGTACTTC. Encoded protein: CSARGQGDGDQYF.

V and J are TRBV6-5 and TRBJ1-2, with D unresolved. Germline V CDR1 and CDR2: MNHEY, SVGAGI. Trimming pared 10 bases from V and 5 bases from J, leaving 11 bases between. The CDR3 runs 11 residues. CDR3: CATERAYGYTF. CDR3 DNA sequence: TGTGCCACCGAAAGGGCATATGGCTACACCTTC.

This rearrangement joins TRBV6-1 to TRBJ2-5; possibly TRBD2 for D (7 bases). The CDR3 extends over 15 amino acids. CDR1 is MNHNS, CDR2 SASEGT, per germline. V was cut by 3 bases and J by 5 bases, with 16 bases left in between. The CDR3 reads CASSDLNGGRETQYF. For the CDR3, the DNA is TGTGCCAGCAGTGATTTAAACGGGGGGCGGGAGACCCAGTACTTC.

The V call is TRBV7-3, the J call TRBJ1-1, with D unresolved. V lost 4 bases to trimming and J lost 0 bases, with 6 bases between them. Germline V gene sequence: CDR1 SGHTA, CDR2 FQGTGA. CDR3 size: 13 residues. The CDR3 DNA is TGTGCCAGCAGCTCTGCTATGAACACTGAAGCTTTCTTT. As protein: CASSSAMNTEAFF.

The chain is built from TRBV4-3 and TRBJ2-2; 12 nucleotides match TRBD1. This CDR3 has 17 amino acids. Germline lookup yields CDR1 LGHNA and CDR2 YSLEER. Trimming removed 1 base from V and 7 bases from J; junction bases left unmatched: 7. CDR3 bases: TGCGCCAGCAGCCAAGGGGGGACAGGGGGCGCGATCGGGGAGCTGTTTTTT. Translated, it gives CASSQGGTGGAIGELFF.

The V gene is TRBV7-2, the J gene TRBJ1-1; 10 bases fit TRBD1. The CDR3 totals 15 residues. Germline trimming cut 5 bases from V and 11 bases from J; bases unmatched to any gene: 14. CDR1 and CDR2 (germline): SGHTA, FQGNSA. CDR3 protein: CASSIDRGRIERAFF. The CDR3 bases are TGTGCCAGCAGCATAGACAGGGGGCGTATTGAGCGGGCTTTCTTT.

The chain is built from TRBV27 and TRBJ2-1, with D unclear. The CDR3 is 13 amino acids. V was shortened by 6 bases and J by 9 bases, with 15 bases between the two germline ends. Germline-derived CDR1 and CDR2 are MNHEY and SMNVEV (reference sequence). The CDR3 protein is CASSRHSRGEQFF. CDR3 in DNA: TGTGCCAGCAGCAGACATTCGCGAGGTGAGCAGTTCTTC.

The J gene is TRBJ2-5, the V gene TRBV5-8; 10 nucleotides line up with TRBD2. J was trimmed by 4 bases and V by 2 bases; bases with no gene match: 8. The CDR3 loop spans 16 amino acids. Germline V gene lookup returns CDR1 SGHTS and CDR2 YDEGEE. CDR3 protein: CASSFTSGVRGETQYF. In DNA form, the CDR3 reads TGTGCCAGCAGCTTTACTAGCGGGGTGCGGGGAGAGACCCAGTACTTC.

This clone was found once. The rearrangement joins TRBV11-3 to TRBJ2-7; 8 nucleotides agree with TRBD2. This CDR3 contains 14 residues. V was pared by 5 bases and J by 4 bases, with 7 bases of the junction left unmatched. Germline CDR1 and CDR2: SGHNT and YENEEA. The CDR3 reads CASSLRGGRYEQYF. CDR3 nucleotide sequence: TGTGCCAGCAGCCTACGGGGGGGCCGGTACGAGCAGTACTTC.

This chain links TRBV20-1 with TRBJ2-5; D ambiguous. CDR1 is DFQATT, CDR2 SNEGSKA, per germline (reference sequence). V was pared by 3 bases and J by 9 bases, with 17 bases between. The CDR3 loop spans 13 amino acids. CDR3 in amino acids: CSASALVQGPQYF. In nucleotides, the CDR3 is TGCAGTGCTAGTGCTCTTGTCCAAGGTCCCCAGTACTTC.

This chain links TRBV10-2 with TRBJ1-6; D not certain. The CDR3 totals 12 residues. Germline V gene lookup returns CDR1 WSHSY and CDR2 SAAADI. Trimming took off 4 bases at V and 9 bases at J, with 7 bases between the two ends. The CDR3 DNA sequence: TGCGCCAGCAGTGTGAGGAGTTCACCCCTCCACTTT. Its protein product is CASSVRSSPLHF.

The chain carries TRBV9 and TRBJ2-1; D is undetermined. CDR1 is SGDLS and CDR2 is YYNGEE in the germline V gene. The CDR3 length is 13 residues. V was shortened by 0 bases and J by 4 bases, with 5 bases between the two germline ends. CDR3 DNA sequence: TGTGCCAGCAGCGTAGGTCCGTACAATGAGCAGTTCTTC. Translation gives CASSVGPYNEQFF.

CDR3 in DNA: TGTGCCTGGAGCCCCCCCGGGTTCCAAACTACTATGGGCTACACCTTC. It specifies CAWSPPGFQTTMGYTF. The chain links TRBV30 to TRBJ1-2; D not certain. V dropped 3 bases and J dropped 8 bases, with 25 bases sitting between them. CDR1 GTSNPN and CDR2 SVGIG come from the germline V gene (reference sequence). This CDR3 contains 16 residues.

The chain has TRBV2 and TRBJ1-1; D gene uncertain. Looked up from germline, CDR1 is SNHLY and CDR2 is FYNNEI. Trimming stripped 4 bases from V and 8 bases from J, with 8 bases between. The length of the CDR3 is 11 residues. The CDR3 region has the DNA TGTGCCAGCAGTGTAAGAGAAGAAGCTTTCTTT. Amino acids: CASSVREEAFF.

V and J are TRBV7-9 and TRBJ1-5; no clear D. Germline V CDR1 and CDR2: SEHNR, FQNEAQ (reference sequence). V shed 5 bases and J shed 6 bases, with 14 bases lying between them. CDR3 size: 14 residues. In nucleotides, the CDR3 is TGTGCCAGCAGCCACAGCGGATACGTTCAGCCCCAGCATTTT. Amino acids: CASSHSGYVQPQHF.

This clone showed up just once. CDR3 nucleotide sequence: TGCGCCAGCAGTGCGTCCTATTCAGGGGGTTACAATGAGCAGTTCTTC. Translation: CASSASYSGGYNEQFF. V and J are TRBV10-1 and TRBJ2-1; TRBD1 matches at 7 bases. From germline, CDR1 is WNHNN and CDR2 SYGVQD (reference sequence). V shed 4 bases and J 4 bases; nucleotides not matched to a gene: 10. This CDR3 has 16 residues.

The chain has TRBV19 and TRBJ1-2, with D maybe TRBD1 (5 bases). Trimming took 7 bases from V and 1 from J, leaving 13 bases between them. Germline V gives CDR1 LNHDA, CDR2 SQIVND (reference sequence). CDR3 length: 14 residues. CDR3 nucleotides: TGTGCCAGTACCCAAAGGGGTAATAACTATGGCTACACCTTC. Protein product: CASTQRGNNYGYTF.

V gene TRBV5-8 combines with J gene TRBJ2-7; D ambiguous. The CDR3 length is 13 residues. Germline values: CDR1 SGHTS, CDR2 YDEGEE. Between the trimmed V and J ends, which lost 2 bases and 10 bases, there was a span of 16 bases. The CDR3 reads CASSFSGPTFQYF. The CDR3 DNA is TGTGCCAGCAGCTTCTCCGGGCCCACCTTCCAGTACTTC.

The chain links TRBV21-1 to TRBJ2-7. TRBV21-1 is a known pseudogene. There are 14 residues in the CDR3. The CDR3 coding sequence is TGTGCCAGCAGCAAAGCAAGTTGTGACTACGAGCAGTACTTC. It codes for CASSKASCDYEQYF.

The chain couples TRBV6-5 to TRBJ1-1; possibly TRBD1 for D (6 bases). CDR1 and CDR2 from the germline V gene are MNHEY and SVGAGI. Trimming removed 8 bases from V and 3 bases from J, with 13 bases in between. The CDR3 has 13 residues. CDR3 DNA: TGTGCCAGCGGGGAGGCAGGGGACACTGAAGCTTTCTTT. Its protein is CASGEAGDTEAFF.

The V and J genes are TRBV9 and TRBJ2-1; unclear D gene. The germline CDR1 and CDR2 sequences are SGDLS and YYNGEE. The length of the CDR3 is 12 residues. The V gene lost 3 bases and the J gene lost 9 bases, with 10 bases spanning the gap. The CDR3 bases are TGTGCCAGCAGCGCCATTTCGAGTGAGCAGTTCTTC. Protein sequence: CASSAISSEQFF.